This T cell receptor (beta chain) was identified during a study of prognosis after radiotherapy for stage I lung cancer. Study-wide results and caveats: Among patients who developed distant metastases, Shannon entropy after stereotactic body radiation therapy was lower.

Multiplex PCR in two rounds served to amplify TCR beta CDR3 from genomic DNA. Gene-specific primers for each TRBV and TRBJ gene drove first-round PCR. Primers of the universal type were employed in the second round of PCR. One entry per CDR3 protein, called by TCRdb with MiXCR from the multiplex PCR reads. The sample consists of approximately 20,000 distinct CDR3 sequences, around 24% of them appearing once. The length of the CDR3 is 18 residues. The V and J ends lost 2 bases and 2 bases, in that order; junction bases with no gene match: 14. Germline CDR1 reads MNHNS; CDR2 reads SASEGT. In its sample, this clonotype was seen many times. The target antigen is unknown.

V gene TRBV6-1 combines with J gene TRBJ2-7, with 8 bases identical to TRBD1. This specimen was PBMCs, taken before or after stereotactic body radiation therapy (not recorded which). This TCR came from a donor older than 45 with non-small cell lung cancer. For the CDR3, the DNA is TGTGCCAGCAGTGAACGGTACCACTTAGGACAGGGTACCTACGAGCAGTACTTC. Its protein is CASSERYHLGQGTYEQYF.